This T cell receptor beta chain appears in the sequencing data of a study of cytomegalovirus exposure and HLA in healthy donors. Findings and caveats of the study: Cytomegalovirus association was assigned to about 150 TCR beta chains. In an earlier analysis, productive rearrangement rates for most beta V segments clustered near 87% or 30%.

CDR1 SGHRS and CDR2 YFSETQ come from the germline V gene. This CDR3 is built from 15 residues. V was pared by 0 bases and J by 8 bases, with 0 bases of the junction left unmatched. Amplification used 60 Vbeta primers and 13 Jbeta primers. Profiling relied on immunoSEQ multiplex PCR, and the TCRdb table lists in-frame clones only, not all of them. The table lists about 210,000 clones, around 82% of them singletons. Healthy bone marrow donors made up the donor group. On this clone itself: Its antigen remains unknown.

Sequenced sample: PBMCs. The chain recombines TRBV5-1 with TRBJ2-1; 15 nucleotides line up with TRBD2. This TCR was recovered from a man aged 35 to 55 in good health and CMV-seropositive. CDR3 in amino acids: CASSLGTSGRDEQFF. In nucleotides, the CDR3 is TGCGCCAGCAGCTTGGGGACTAGCGGGAGGGATGAGCAGTTCTTC.